Presented here are 2 T cell receptor beta chains from one specimen sequenced in a study of T cells in tumors after PD-1 blockade. The method was immunoSEQ multiplex PCR; TCRdb's version includes in-frame clones alone and lacks a portion of them. The sample lists roughly 60,000 clones; roughly 75% were seen once. The source material was PBMCs, sampled before anti-PD-1 treatment. The receptor set was obtained from a human donor with basal cell carcinoma.

The rearrangement uses TRBV3-1 (or the pseudogene TRBV3-2) and TRBJ2-7; no firm D call. V was cut by 4 bases and J by 0 bases, with 13 bases left in between. This CDR3 spans 15 amino acids. CDR1 and CDR2 (germline): LGHDT, YNNKEL (reference sequence). CDR3: CASSPLFLSSYEQYF. As DNA, the CDR3 is TGTGCCAGCAGCCCCCTATTCCTCAGCTCCTACGAGCAGTACTTC.

CDR3 nucleotide sequence: TGTGCCAGCAGTTTGACCACTAGCGGGGCAGGGGGTGAGCAGTTCTTC. This sequence encodes CASSLTTSGAGGEQFF. The chain employs TRBV2 and TRBJ2-1; 10 bases agree with TRBD2. The CDR3 is made up of 16 amino acids. Trimming at V came to 5 bases and at J to 9 bases, leaving 13 bases not matched to a gene. The germline CDR1 and CDR2 sequences are SNHLY and FYNNEI.